This TCR beta chain was captured by sequencing in a study of cytomegalovirus exposure and HLA in healthy donors. Study-wide results and limits: The study reported that TCR beta sequences accurately predicted HLA-A and HLA-B alleles in most subjects. Many donors shared some public TCRs, even though most TCR sequences were rare. When the data were analyzed later, several of the most significant clusters appeared to be linked to common viral pathogens.

Trimming took 4 bases from V and 7 from J; bases not matched to a gene: 6. Per germline, CDR1 SNHLY and CDR2 FYNNEI. CDR3 size: 13 residues. Only a few counts were recorded for this clone. Its antigen is not identified. It was with 60 Vbeta and 13 Jbeta primers that the PCR ran. Original handling: Approximately 12 million of the approximately 80 million unique TCR beta chains counted in a later analysis were shared. Repertoires were generated with immunoSEQ multiplex PCR, while TCRdb's copy carries only in-frame clones and drops some. That table is the source of V, J and clone size, and D and trimming were worked out from the DNA. This sample has 150,000 to 200,000 clones, with more than 60% found just once.

This sequence joins TRBV2 and TRBJ1-2; 7 nucleotides agree with TRBD1. The sequencing sample was made of PBMCs. The clonotype comes from a man aged 30 to 39 in good health and CMV-seropositive. CDR3 nucleotides: TGTGCCAGCAGTGCCCAAGGGGGCCGTGGCTACACCTTC. Residues: CASSAQGGRGYTF.